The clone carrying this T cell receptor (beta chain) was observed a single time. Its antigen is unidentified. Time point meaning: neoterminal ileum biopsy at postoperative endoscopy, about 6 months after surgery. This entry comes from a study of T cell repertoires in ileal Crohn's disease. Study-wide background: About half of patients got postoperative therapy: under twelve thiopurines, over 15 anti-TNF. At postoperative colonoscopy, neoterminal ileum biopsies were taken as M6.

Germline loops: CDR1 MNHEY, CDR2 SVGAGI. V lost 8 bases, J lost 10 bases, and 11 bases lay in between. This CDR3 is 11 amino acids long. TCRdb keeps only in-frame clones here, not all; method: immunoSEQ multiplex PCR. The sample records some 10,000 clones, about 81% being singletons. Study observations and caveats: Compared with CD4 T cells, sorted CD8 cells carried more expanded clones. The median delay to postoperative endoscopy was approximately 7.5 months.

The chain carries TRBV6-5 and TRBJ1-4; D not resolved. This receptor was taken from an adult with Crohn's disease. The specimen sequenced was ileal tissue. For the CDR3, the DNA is TGTGCCAGCGGCCCAGGTGGAAAACTGTTTTTT. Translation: CASGPGGKLFF.